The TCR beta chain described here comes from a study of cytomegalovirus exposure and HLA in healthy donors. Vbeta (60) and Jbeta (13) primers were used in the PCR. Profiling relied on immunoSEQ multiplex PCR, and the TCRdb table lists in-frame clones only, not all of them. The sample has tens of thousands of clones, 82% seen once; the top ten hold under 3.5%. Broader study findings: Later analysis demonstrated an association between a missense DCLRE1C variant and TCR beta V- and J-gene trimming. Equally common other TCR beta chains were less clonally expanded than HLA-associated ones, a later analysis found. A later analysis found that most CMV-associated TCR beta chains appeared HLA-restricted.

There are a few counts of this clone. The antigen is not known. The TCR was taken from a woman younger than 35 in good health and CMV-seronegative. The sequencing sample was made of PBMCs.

The CDR3 spells CASSLALRTQSNTGELFF. DNA of the CDR3: TGCGCCAGCAGCTTGGCCTTGCGGACACAGTCGAACACCGGGGAGCTGTTTTTT. The J gene is TRBJ2-2, the V gene TRBV5-1; tentatively, D is TRBD1 (5 bases). This CDR3 spans 18 amino acids. V was cut by 0 bases and J by 0 bases, with 15 bases left in between. CDR1 and CDR2 (germline): SGHRS, YFSETQ.